The rows below give T cell receptor beta chains drawn from one sample of a study of shared clonotypes between healthy human individuals. Generated by immunoSEQ multiplex PCR, the TCRdb table keeps only in-frame clones and is missing some. The sample yields some 2 million clones, 95% seen once. Material for sequencing was naive CD4+ T cells sorted from blood. Receptors originate from a man aged 18 to 35 in good health. The CDR3 runs from the conserved cysteine through the conserved F or W. The D gene is left open where the match is weak. The size of a clone is reported for some rows only, either as once, few or many, or as a class for expanded clones.

>TRBD1|.|TRBJ2-1|TRBV12-5|15
TGTGCTAGTGGTCCCGGACAGGGCCCCTACAATGAGCAGTTCTTC
CASGPGQGPYNEQFF
>.|.|TRBJ1-5|TRBV2|12
TGTGCCAGCAGAACAGGAGAACAGCCCCAGCATTTT
CASRTGEQPQHF
>.|.|TRBJ1-2|TRBV6-5|13
TGTGCCAGCAGTTACTCGGGGGGCTATGGCTACACCTTC
CASSYSGGYGYTF
>.|.|TRBJ2-7|TRBV14|15
TGTGCCAGCAGCTATCTAGGACAGTTTCGGTACGAGCAGTACTTC
CASSYLGQFRYEQYF
>TRBD1|.|TRBJ1-1|TRBV7-3|14
TGTGCCAGCAGCCTCAACAGGGGGGACACTGAAGCTTTCTTT
CASSLNRGDTEAFF
>.|.|TRBJ1-2|TRBV11-3|16
TGTGCCAGCAGCTTAGGTGAGACAGAGACTACCTATGGCTACACCTTC
CASSLGETETTYGYTF
>.|.|TRBJ2-2|TRBV18|14
TGTGCCAGCTCACTGTCTACTGGGTCCGGGGAGCTGTTTTTT
CASSLSTGSGELFF
>TRBD2|.|TRBJ2-5|TRBV2|15
TGTGCCAGCAGTGTGGGGCGGGAGTTGCTAGAGACCCAGTACTTC
CASSVGRELLETQYF
>.|.|TRBJ1-4|TRBV7-6|12
TGTGCCAGCAGCTTCCTGAATGAAAAACTGTTTTTT
CASSFLNEKLFF
>.|once|TRBJ2-3|TRBV4-1|17
TGCGCCAGCAGCCAAGATATCCCAGGGGGACTCACAGATACGCAGTATTTT
CASSQDIPGGLTDTQYF
>.|.|TRBJ1-2|TRBV19|16
TGTGCCAGTAGTGTACTCTCAGGAGACAGTCTGAGGGGCTACACCTTC
CASSVLSGDSLRGYTF
>TRBD1|.|TRBJ1-2|TRBV27|14
TGTGCCAGCAGTGATACAGGGGAGAGTTATGGCTACACCTTC
CASSDTGESYGYTF
>.|.|TRBJ1-2|TRBV4-1|13
TGCGCCAGCAGCCAACCTTTTCTTGGGGGCTACACCTTC
CASSQPFLGGYTF
>.|.|TRBJ1-2|TRBV7-9|17
TGTGCCAGCAGCGGGAGTCCTGTGGGCCCGACTAACTATGGCTACACCTTC
CASSGSPVGPTNYGYTF
>TRBD2|once|TRBJ2-5|TRBV18|16
TGTGCCAGCTCACTTTGGACTAGCGGGGGACAAGAGACCCAGTACTTC
CASSLWTSGGQETQYF
>.|.|TRBJ2-2|TRBV5-8|14
TGTGCCAGCAGCTTGCAGCGGTACACCGGGGAGCTGTTTTTT
CASSLQRYTGELFF
>.|few|TRBJ1-5|TRBV18|13
TGTGCCAGCTCACCTGACAGGAATCAGCCCCAGCATTTT
CASSPDRNQPQHF
>TRBD1|.|TRBJ2-7|TRBV2|14
TGTGCCAGCAGCTTTAGACAGGGCTCCTCCGAGCAGTACTTC
CASSFRQGSSEQYF
>.|.|TRBJ2-5|TRBV18|13
TGTGCCAGCTCCCGCAGGTCCAAAGAGACCCAGTACTTC
CASSRRSKETQYF
>.|.|TRBJ2-3|TRBV4-1|15
TGCGCCAGCAGCCAAGAGGGGAGTCTACCAGATACGCAGTATTTT
CASSQEGSLPDTQYF
>TRBD1|.|TRBJ1-6|TRBV30|15
TGTGCCTGGAGTCCCCCGGACAGGGGGCATTCACCCCTCCACTTT
CAWSPPDRGHSPLHF
>.|.|TRBJ1-6|TRBV6-1|17
TGTGCCAGCTGTGACCCAGGGCGAACGACCTATAATTCACCCCTCCACTTT
CASCDPGRTTYNSPLHF
>.|.|TRBJ2-2|TRBV4-1|16
TGCGCCAGCAGCCAAGTTTCCGGGAGAACGGCCGGGGAGCTGTTTTTT
CASSQVSGRTAGELFF
>TRBD2|.|TRBJ2-1|TRBV6-5|14
TGTGCCAGCAGTTCCGGACTAGCGGGGATTGAGCAGTTCTTC
CASSSGLAGIEQFF
>.|once|TRBJ1-1|TRBV15|14
TGTGCCACCAGAACCGCAGCCCGGAACACTGAAGCTTTCTTT
CATRTAARNTEAFF
>TRBD1|.|TRBJ2-7|TRBV6-5|13
TGTGCCAGCAGGGGACAGCGGAGCTACGAGCAGTACTTC
CASRGQRSYEQYF